This section outlines one T cell receptor beta chain sequence together with its context. This CDR3 is 17 amino acids long. Deletions cut 4 bases from V and 4 bases from J, with 20 bases between. Germline V gene sequence: CDR1 SEHNR, CDR2 FQNEAQ (reference sequence). The authors' processing: Amplifying reference gene primers gave estimates of nucleated cell counts. Libraries were prepared by immunoSEQ multiplex PCR; TCRdb keeps only in-frame clonotypes and omits some of them. V, J and clone size are those of that table, while D and trimming were read from the DNA. The sample contains about 250,000 clones, 70% to 85% of which appear only once. The sample comes from a study of blood T cell repertoires in COVID-19. About the research overall: The United States, Italy and Spain supplied acute and convalescent COVID-19 samples. PBMCs, B-cell-depleted T cells, or T cells were the source of the cDNA or gDNA that made up the material.

The chain uses TRBV7-9 and TRBJ1-5, with D hard to call. The sequenced sample was peripheral blood. The receptor was isolated from a middle-aged woman with active or convalescent COVID-19. CDR3 residues: CASSSSSRRESNQPQHF. CDR3 in DNA: TGTGCCAGCAGCTCCTCCTCTAGAAGGGAGAGTAATCAGCCCCAGCATTTT.